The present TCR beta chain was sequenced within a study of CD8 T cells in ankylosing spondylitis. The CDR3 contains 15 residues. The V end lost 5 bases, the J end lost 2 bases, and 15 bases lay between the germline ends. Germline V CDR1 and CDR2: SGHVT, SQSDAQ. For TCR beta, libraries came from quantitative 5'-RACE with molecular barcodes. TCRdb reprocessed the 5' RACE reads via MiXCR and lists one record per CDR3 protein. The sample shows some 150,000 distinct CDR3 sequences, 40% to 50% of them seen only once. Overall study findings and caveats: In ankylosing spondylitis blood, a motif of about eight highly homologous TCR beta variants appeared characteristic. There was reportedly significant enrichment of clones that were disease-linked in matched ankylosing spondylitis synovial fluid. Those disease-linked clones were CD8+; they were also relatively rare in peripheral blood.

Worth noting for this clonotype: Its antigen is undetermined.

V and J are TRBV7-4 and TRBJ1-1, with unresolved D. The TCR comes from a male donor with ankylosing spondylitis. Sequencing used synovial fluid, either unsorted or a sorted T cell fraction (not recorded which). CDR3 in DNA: TGTGCCAGCAGCAACCGGGCTAACACCAACACTGAAGCTTTCTTT. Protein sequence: CASSNRANTNTEAFF. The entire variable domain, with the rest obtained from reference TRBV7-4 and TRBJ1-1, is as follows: GAGVSQSPRYKVAKRGRDVALRCDSISGHVTLYWYRQTLGQGSEVLTYSQSDAQRDKSGRPSGRFSAERPERSVSTLKIQRTEQGDSAVYLCASSNRANTNTEAFFGQGTRLTVV.